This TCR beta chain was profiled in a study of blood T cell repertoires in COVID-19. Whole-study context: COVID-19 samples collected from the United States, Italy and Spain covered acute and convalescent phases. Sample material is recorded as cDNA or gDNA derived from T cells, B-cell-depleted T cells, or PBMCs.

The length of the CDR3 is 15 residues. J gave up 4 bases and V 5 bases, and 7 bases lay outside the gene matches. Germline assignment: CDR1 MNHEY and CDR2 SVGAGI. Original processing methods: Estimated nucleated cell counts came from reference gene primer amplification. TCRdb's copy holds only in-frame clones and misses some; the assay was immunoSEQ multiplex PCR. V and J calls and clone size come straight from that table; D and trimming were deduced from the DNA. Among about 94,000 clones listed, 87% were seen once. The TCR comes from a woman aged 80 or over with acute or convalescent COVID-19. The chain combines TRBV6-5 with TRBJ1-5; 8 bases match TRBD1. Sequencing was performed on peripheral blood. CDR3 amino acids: CASSPGGQGNQPQHF. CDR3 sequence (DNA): TGTGCCAGCAGTCCAGGGGGCCAGGGGAATCAGCCCCAGCATTTT.